Below are 27 T cell receptor beta chains sequenced from a single sample in a study of T cells in tumors and immune-related adverse events. Measured with immunoSEQ multiplex PCR; TCRdb has only the in-frame clones, and not every one. The table shows more than 4,500 clones, with around 60% occurring only once. The source was gut tissue, collected from a patient treated with anti-PD-1 therapy. The origin of the receptors is a female donor with metastatic renal cell carcinoma.

The sample holds one count of this clone. The J gene is TRBJ1-1, the V gene TRBV6-5; D not certain. Germline V gene sequence: CDR1 MNHEY, CDR2 SVGAGI. V was cut by 2 bases and J by 0 bases, with 4 bases left in between. This CDR3 comprises 13 residues. This chain's CDR3 is CASSYQVNTEAFF. In DNA, the CDR3 is TGTGCCAGCAGTTACCAGGTGAACACTGAAGCTTTCTTT.

This chain connects TRBV16 to TRBJ1-5; D is unclear. Germline V gene data show CDR1 as KGHSY and CDR2 as FQNENV. V was cut by 4 bases and J by 0 bases, with 4 bases left in between. The CDR3 is 13 amino acids. CDR3 DNA sequence: TGTGCCAGCAGCCGTTATAGCAATCAGCCCCAGCATTTT. Residues: CASSRYSNQPQHF.

This clone was seen only a few times. This CDR3 is CASSLGGHTEAFF. For the CDR3, the DNA is TGTGCCAGTAGTCTAGGCGGACATACTGAAGCTTTCTTT. The V gene is TRBV19, the J gene TRBJ1-1; D perhaps matches TRBD1 (5 bases). From germline, CDR1 is LNHDA and CDR2 SQIVND (reference sequence). The V gene lost 5 bases and the J gene lost 5 bases, with 12 bases spanning the gap. The CDR3 length is 13 residues.

This clone was recorded only once. The chain employs TRBV10-3 and TRBJ2-1, with D maybe TRBD2 (5 bases). CDR3 length equals 16 residues. Germline loops: CDR1 ENHRY, CDR2 SYGVKD. Trimming left V 10 bases short and J 3 bases short, with 22 bases between. The CDR3 DNA follows: TGTGCCACCACCCCAAACGGCCTAGCCCACTACAATGAGCAGTTCTTC. Amino acids: CATTPNGLAHYNEQFF.

The rearrangement joins TRBV5-1 to TRBJ2-7; no clear D gene. Trimming took off 0 bases at V and 3 bases at J, with 7 bases between the two ends. The germline V gene encodes CDR1 SGHRS and CDR2 YFSETQ. This CDR3 is built from 13 residues. The CDR3 region is CASSLAGNYEQYF. The CDR3 DNA sequence: TGCGCCAGCAGCTTGGCAGGAAACTACGAGCAGTACTTC.

To note about this clone: At one of its ends the junction is not consistent with the germline gene, which may arise from a read error. This chain links TRBV6-1 with TRBJ2-1, with TRBD2 identical over 11 bases. The germline gives CDR1 MNHNS, CDR2 SASEGT. The CDR3 runs to 13 residues. The CDR3 loop is CASSAGTSGFSVF. The DNA of the CDR3 is TGTGCCAGCAGCGCTGGGACTAGCGGTTTTAGTGTCTTC.

This clone was recorded only once. The V gene is TRBV28, the J gene TRBJ2-5; the D is unclear. V was pared by 3 bases and J by 5 bases, with 19 bases between. The length of the CDR3 is 16 residues. Germline CDR1 is MDHEN and CDR2 is SYDVKM. The CDR3 nucleotides read TGTGCCAGCAGTTTCCCTCGCGGTTCAAAGGTGGAGACCCAGTACTTC. It encodes CASSFPRGSKVETQYF.

CDR3 DNA sequence: TGTGCCAGTAGTAGACAGGGCCCCGGGTGGCAGTTCTTC. It is translated as CASSRQGPGWQFF. The chain uses TRBV19 and TRBJ2-1, with 7 bases matching TRBD1. Germline lookup yields CDR1 LNHDA and CDR2 SQIVND (reference sequence). With 4 bases clipped from V and 12 bases from J, the junction kept 9 bases outside the gene matches. The CDR3 loop spans 13 amino acids.

The chain employs TRBV19 and TRBJ2-1, with 8 bases aligning to TRBD2. J lost 6 bases, V lost 4 bases, and 8 bases had no gene match. Germline CDR1 reads LNHDA; CDR2 reads SQIVND (reference sequence). The CDR3 extends over 15 amino acids. CDR3 coding DNA: TGTGCCAGTAGTACACCGGGACTAGTGGGCAATGAGCAGTTCTTC. Its protein is CASSTPGLVGNEQFF.

The table lists this clone with a few counts. The chain recombines TRBV11-3 with TRBJ2-1, with 12 bases that match TRBD2. V shed 5 bases, J shed 8 bases, and the junction held 7 bases outside the gene matches. Per the germline V gene, CDR1 is SGHNT and CDR2 is YENEEA. This CDR3 is built from 15 residues. The CDR3 region is CASSRGLAGLHEQFF. The CDR3 DNA sequence: TGTGCCAGCAGCCGAGGACTAGCGGGACTTCATGAGCAGTTCTTC.

The V and J genes are TRBV7-2 and TRBJ2-3, with 7 nucleotides matching TRBD1. Germline V gene sequence: CDR1 SGHTA, CDR2 FQGNSA. The CDR3 is 14 residues long. V lost 4 bases and J lost 2; bases outside the gene matches: 3. CDR3 region: CASSSQGFTDTQYF. CDR3 bases: TGTGCCAGCAGCTCACAGGGGTTCACAGATACGCAGTATTTT.

J is TRBJ2-3 and V is TRBV7-8, with 12 bases matching TRBD2. Germline CDR1 and CDR2: SGHVS and FQNEAQ. The trim removed 5 bases at V and 2 bases at J, leaving 8 bases unmatched. This CDR3 has 17 residues. CDR3 amino acids: CASSVSLAGGHTDTQYF. Written as DNA, the CDR3 is TGTGCCAGCAGCGTGTCCCTAGCGGGGGGGCACACAGATACGCAGTATTTT.

The gene calls are TRBV7-9 and TRBJ2-2; tentatively, D is TRBD2 (5 bases). Looked up from germline, CDR1 is SEHNR and CDR2 is FQNEAQ (reference sequence). The CDR3 has 15 residues. Trimming left V 5 bases short and J 5 bases short, with 15 bases between. For the CDR3, the DNA is TGTGCCAGCAGCACCCGGACGGGGAAGACCGGGGAGCTGTTTTTT. It is translated as CASSTRTGKTGELFF. The full variable domain, with the rest looked up from reference TRBV7-9 and TRBJ2-2, is DTGVSQNPRHKITKRGQNVTFRCDPISEHNRLYWYRQTLGQGPEFLTYFQNEAQLEKSRLLSDRFSAERPKGSFSTLEIQRTEQGDSAMYLCASSTRTGKTGELFFGEGSRLTVL.

V and J are TRBV11-1 and TRBJ2-3; D may be TRBD2 (6 bases). V was cut by 5 bases and J by 3 bases, with 12 bases left in between. Germline CDR1 is SGHAT and CDR2 is FQDESV (reference sequence). CDR3 length: 14 amino acids. CDR3 in DNA: TGTGCCAGCAGCCTTGGGGCGGGAACAGATACGCAGTATTTT. Its translation: CASSLGAGTDTQYF.

This chain links TRBV11-3 with TRBJ1-2; no reliable D call. CDR1 is SGHNT and CDR2 is YENEEA in the germline V gene. The CDR3 loop spans 16 amino acids. V lost 5 bases to trimming and J lost 4 bases, with 20 bases between them. The CDR3 nucleotides read TGTGCCAGCAGCATTACTGACGACGGAAAGACCTATGGCTACACCTTC. Translation: CASSITDDGKTYGYTF.

The chain couples TRBV2 to TRBJ1-2, with D maybe TRBD1 (6 bases). V was trimmed by 5 bases and J by 2 bases, leaving 12 bases between them. The CDR3 is 14 amino acids. Per the germline V gene, CDR1 is SNHLY and CDR2 is FYNNEI. This CDR3 is CASSTGGPNYGYTF. The CDR3 DNA reads as TGTGCCAGCAGTACTGGGGGGCCCAACTATGGCTACACCTTC. Full variable domain (rest looked up from reference TRBV2 and TRBJ1-2): EPEVTQTPSHQVTQMGQEVILRCVPISNHLYFYWYRQILGQKVEFLVSFYNNEISEKSEIFDDQFSVERPDGSNFTLKIRSTKLEDSAMYFCASSTGGPNYGYTFGSGTRLTVV.

This chain uses TRBV5-4 with TRBJ2-7; D is tentatively TRBD1 or TRBD2 (6 bases each). CDR3 length: 16 amino acids. V gave up 3 bases and J gave up 2 bases, with 18 bases separating them. Germline CDR1 SGHNT, CDR2 YYREEE (reference sequence). CDR3 amino acids: CASSSGGSGAAYEQYF. The CDR3 DNA is TGTGCCAGCAGCTCTGGAGGGTCGGGGGCAGCCTACGAGCAGTACTTC.

The rearrangement joins TRBV18 to TRBJ2-1; 12 bases fit TRBD2. CDR1 and CDR2 (germline): KGHSH, LQKENI. Unmatched junction bases numbered 7, after V lost 3 bases and J lost 7 bases. The CDR3 covers 16 residues. CDR3 DNA sequence: TGTGCCAGCTCACCCGCCCTAGCGGGGGGGAAGAATGAGCAGTTCTTC. Encoded protein: CASSPALAGGKNEQFF.

The chain employs TRBV6-6 and TRBJ2-5, with D unresolved. Trimming removed 4 bases at V and 5 bases at J, with 11 bases between. Germline CDR1 is MNHNY and CDR2 is SVGAGI (reference sequence). The CDR3 length is 13 residues. The chain's CDR3 is CASSFTFSETQYF. The DNA of the CDR3 is TGTGCCAGCAGTTTCACGTTTTCGGAGACCCAGTACTTC.

V gene TRBV29-1 combines with J gene TRBJ2-5; 7 bases line up with TRBD2. This CDR3 comprises 12 residues. The germline V gene encodes CDR1 SQVTM and CDR2 ANQGSEA. Unmatched junction bases numbered 5, after V lost 6 bases and J lost 4 bases. Here the CDR3 reads CSVTGGRETQYF. CDR3 in DNA: TGCAGCGTAACGGGGGGACGAGAGACCCAGTACTTC.

This chain connects TRBV13 to TRBJ2-2, with a possible D match to TRBD1 (6 bases). V shed 5 bases and J shed 5 bases, with 12 bases lying between them. CDR3 length: 14 residues. Germline CDR1 reads PRHDT; CDR2 reads FYEKMQ (reference sequence). CDR3 sequence reads: CASSQGTRTGELFF. The CDR3 region has the DNA TGTGCCAGCAGCCAGGGGACAAGGACCGGGGAGCTGTTTTTT.

The chain uses TRBV5-1 and TRBJ1-2; D remains unclear. The CDR3 is made up of 16 amino acids. The germline CDR1 and CDR2 sequences are SGHRS and YFSETQ. The V gene lost 0 bases and the J gene lost 5 bases, with 17 bases spanning the gap. In nucleotides, the CDR3 is TGCGCCAGCAGCTTGGATGATACAAGCGGGGTATATGGCTACACCTTC. Its translation is CASSLDDTSGVYGYTF.

The gene calls are TRBV15 and TRBJ2-1; 9 bases map to TRBD2. CDR1 and CDR2 (germline): LNHNV, YYDKDF (reference sequence). Trimming at V came to 3 bases and at J to 6 bases, leaving 6 bases not matched to a gene. This CDR3 spans 15 amino acids. The CDR3 DNA reads as TGTGCCACCAGCAGGGCGGGAGGGCCTGGCAATGAGCAGTTCTTC. This sequence encodes CATSRAGGPGNEQFF.

The genes are TRBV5-5 and TRBJ2-5, with 9 bases identical to TRBD2. This CDR3 region has 14 residues. In germline, CDR1 is SGHKS, CDR2 YYEKEE (reference sequence). The V and J ends lost 3 bases and 4 bases, in that order; junction bases with no gene match: 4. The CDR3 reads CASSSLAGRETQYF. As DNA, the CDR3 is TGTGCCAGCAGCTCCCTAGCGGGGAGAGAGACCCAGTACTTC.

The chain is built from TRBV27 and TRBJ2-1, with 8 nucleotides matching TRBD1. Germline V gives CDR1 MNHEY, CDR2 SMNVEV (reference sequence). J lost 1 base, V lost 8 bases, and 7 bases had no gene match. CDR3 length equals 15 residues. Here the CDR3 reads CASGQGYGSYNEQFF. CDR3 nucleotide sequence: TGTGCCAGCGGACAGGGTTATGGGTCCTACAATGAGCAGTTCTTC.

The chain uses TRBV6-1 and TRBJ2-7; 10 bases fit TRBD2. The CDR3 runs to 15 residues. With 7 bases clipped from V and 4 bases from J, the junction kept 10 bases outside the gene matches. Germline values: CDR1 MNHNS, CDR2 SASEGT. CDR3 region: CASNRAGGGLYEQYF. The CDR3 region has the DNA TGTGCCAGCAACAGAGCGGGAGGGGGTTTATACGAGCAGTACTTC.

This chain connects TRBV5-6 to TRBJ2-5, with a weak D call TRBD2 (7 bases). CDR3 length: 13 residues. CDR1 is SGHDT and CDR2 is YYEEEE in the germline V gene. Trimming took off 2 bases at V and 4 bases at J, with 9 bases between the two ends. For the CDR3, the DNA is TGTGCCAGCAGCTTCGCGGGGGCAGAGACCCAGTACTTC. Protein: CASSFAGAETQYF.